Only a few counts were recorded for the clone carrying this T cell receptor (beta chain). Its antigen is not identified. The germline V and J ends were trimmed by 3 bases and 6 bases, with 12 bases remaining between them. CDR1 and CDR2 from the germline V gene are LNHDA and SQIVND (reference sequence). The CDR3 consists of 15 residues. TCRdb passed the 5' RACE reads through MiXCR, listing each CDR3 protein once. The sample has 550,000 to 600,000 distinct CDR3 sequences; about 20% are singletons. The sample originates from a study of T-cell memory formation after mild COVID-19. The overall study: Largely donor-specific sequence clusters came from two donors. Study observations and caveats: Contracting CD4+ clones lay largely in CM and EM, with CD8+ ones residing in EMRA. Contracting clones from day 15 to 85 had balanced CD4/CD8; later expanders favoured CD4+. The pre-infection memory compartment contained some responding clones, suggesting cross-reactive memory joined.

The specimen was PBMCs or a T cell subset sorted from them (not recorded which). V gene TRBV19 combines with J gene TRBJ1-6; D uncertain. The sequence derives from an adult woman who had mild COVID-19 (a few samples of this study predate the infection). Cell type and time point are not known. The CDR3 sequence is CASSMFGRTNSPLHF. CDR3 bases: TGTGCCAGTAGTATGTTTGGGAGGACTAATTCACCCCTCCACTTT.